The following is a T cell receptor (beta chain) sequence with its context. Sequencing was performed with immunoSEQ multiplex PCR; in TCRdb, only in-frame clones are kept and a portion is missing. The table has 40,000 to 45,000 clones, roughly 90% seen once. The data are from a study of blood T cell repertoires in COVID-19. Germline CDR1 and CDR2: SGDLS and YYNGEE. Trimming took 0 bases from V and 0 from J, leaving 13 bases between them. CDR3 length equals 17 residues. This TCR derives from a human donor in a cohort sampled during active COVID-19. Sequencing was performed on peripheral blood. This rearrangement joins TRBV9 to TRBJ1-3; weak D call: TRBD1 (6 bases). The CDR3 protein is CASSVAPGQNSGNTIYF. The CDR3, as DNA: TGTGCCAGCAGCGTAGCTCCAGGACAGAACTCTGGAAACACCATATATTTT. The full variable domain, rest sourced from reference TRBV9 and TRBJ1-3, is DSGVTQTPKHLITATGQRVTLRCSPRSGDLSVYWYQQSLDQGLQFLIQYYNGEERAKGNILERFSAQQFPDLHSELNLSSLELGDSALYFCASSVAPGQNSGNTIYFGEGSWLTVV.